A selection of T cell receptor beta chains follows, all from one sample in a study of OX40 agonist ivuxolimab in advanced cancers. The repertoire was sequenced with immunoSEQ multiplex PCR; TCRdb's copy has only in-frame clones and lacks some. The table lists around 100,000 clones, 70% to 90% of them singletons. The sequences come from CD4+ or CD8+ T cells sorted from blood, collected in a trial of the OX40 agonist ivuxolimab. The receptors originated from an adult with an advanced solid tumor such as melanoma, head and neck, liver or kidney cancer. The CDR3 runs from the conserved cysteine through the conserved F or W. A D gene is named only where the DNA matches it firmly. Part of the rows lack a size; the others show once, few, many or a class for expanded clones.

v_call	j_call	d_call	clone_size	cdr3_aa	cdr3_nt
TRBV30	TRBJ2-7	TRBD2	-	CAWSPRTRVAYEQYF	TGTGCCTGGAGTCCTAGGACTAGGGTCGCCTACGAGCAGTACTTC
TRBV7-9	TRBJ2-1	TRBD2	-	CASRPALGLAGGLNEQFF	TGTGCCAGCAGACCTGCTCTTGGACTAGCGGGAGGCTTAAATGAGCAGTTCTTC
TRBV5-8	TRBJ1-6	TRBD1	-	CASSSRQGRNSPLHF	TGTGCCAGCAGTTCCAGACAGGGACGTAATTCACCCCTCCACTTT
TRBV5-1	TRBJ1-3	-	-	CASSPTSGAGNTIYF	TGCGCCAGCAGTCCCACCTCCGGGGCTGGAAACACCATATATTTT
TRBV7-8	TRBJ2-7	-	once	CASSQGAALEQYF	TGTGCCAGCAGCCAAGGCGCAGCGTTGGAGCAGTACTTC
TRBV2	TRBJ2-3	-	-	CASSGQDTQYF	TGTGCCAGCAGTGGTCAAGATACGCAGTATTTT
TRBV5-4	TRBJ1-3	-	once	CASSLNRGENTIYF	TGTGCCAGCAGCCTTAACCGGGGCGAAAACACCATATATTTT
TRBV7-9	TRBJ1-2	TRBD1	-	CASSFGTGGRIF	TGTGCCAGCAGCTTTGGAACAGGGGGCCGGATCTTC
TRBV20-1	TRBJ2-3	-	few	CSARTDTQYF	TGCAGTGCCCGCACAGATACGCAGTATTTT
TRBV11-2	TRBJ1-2	-	few	CASSSLPRQYYGYTF	TGTGCCAGCAGCTCCCTACCGCGTCAATACTATGGCTACACCTTC
TRBV6-5	TRBJ2-1	TRBD2	once	CASKASGRRNEQFF	TGTGCCAGCAAGGCTAGCGGGCGAAGGAATGAGCAGTTCTTC
TRBV27	TRBJ1-2	-	-	CASSLRQRPNYGYTF	TGTGCCAGCAGTTTGAGACAGCGGCCTAACTATGGCTACACCTTC
TRBV4-1	TRBJ1-2	-	-	CASSQVQEIIANYGYTF	TGCGCCAGCAGCCAAGTACAGGAGATTATAGCTAACTATGGCTACACCTTC
TRBV5-4	TRBJ2-7	TRBD2	-	CASSLVLVGTSGLYEQYF	TGTGCCAGCAGCTTGGTATTGGTGGGGACTAGCGGCCTCTACGAGCAGTACTTC
TRBV6-1	TRBJ1-4	-	-	CASSALRTTPNEKLFF	TGTGCCAGCAGTGCCCTGAGGACTACTCCGAATGAAAAACTGTTTTTT
TRBV28	TRBJ1-2	-	-	CASSPGYGYTF	TGTGCCAGCAGTCCTGGCTATGGCTACACCTTC
TRBV5-4	TRBJ1-2	TRBD1	-	CASSLGQGDYGYTF	TGTGCCAGCAGCTTGGGACAGGGGGACTATGGCTACACCTTC
TRBV25-1	TRBJ2-3	-	-	CASSPPRARGPTDTQYF	TGTGCCAGCAGTCCACCCCGCGCCAGGGGCCCCACAGATACGCAGTATTTT
TRBV11-3	TRBJ2-2	TRBD1	-	CASSLGTGTGELFF	TGTGCCAGCAGCTTGGGGACAGGAACCGGGGAGCTGTTTTTT
TRBV5-1	TRBJ1-2	-	once	CASSYKNYGYTF	TGCGCCAGCAGCTACAAAAACTATGGCTACACCTTC
TRBV30	TRBJ1-5	-	-	CAWAGQSNQPQHF	TGTGCCTGGGCAGGTCAGAGCAATCAGCCCCAGCATTTT
TRBV5-6	TRBJ1-1	-	few	CASSLLGGDTEAFF	TGTGCCAGCAGCTTACTGGGAGGGGACACTGAAGCTTTCTTT
TRBV5-8	TRBJ1-5	-	-	CASSLRQSDQPQHF	TGTGCCAGCAGCTTGCGGCAGTCAGATCAGCCCCAGCATTTT
TRBV28	TRBJ2-7	TRBD2	-	CASSSPAGLAGPYEQYF	TGTGCCAGCAGTTCCCCCGCCGGACTAGCGGGTCCCTACGAGCAGTACTTC
TRBV29-1	TRBJ2-7	-	-	CSVDRGQPYEQYF	TGCAGCGTTGACAGGGGCCAACCCTACGAGCAGTACTTC
TRBV28	TRBJ2-2	-	-	CASSLGLRSTGELFF	TGTGCCAGCAGTCTTGGACTTAGGAGTACCGGGGAGCTGTTTTTT
TRBV5-1	TRBJ2-7	-	-	CASSRISGTAIYEQYF	TGCGCCAGCAGCCGAATCTCCGGGACGGCAATATACGAGCAGTACTTC
TRBV11-3	TRBJ2-7	TRBD1	-	CASSLGQGAYEQYF	TGTGCCAGCAGCTTGGGACAGGGTGCCTACGAGCAGTACTTC
TRBV13	TRBJ1-1	TRBD1	-	CASSYGQGTEAFF	TGTGCCAGCAGCTATGGACAGGGGACTGAAGCTTTCTTT
TRBV15	TRBJ2-7	TRBD2	-	CATSRGAGVSYEQYF	TGTGCCACCAGCAGAGGGGCGGGAGTCTCCTACGAGCAGTACTTC
TRBV6-5	TRBJ1-5	-	-	CASSLRHNQPQHF	TGTGCCAGCAGTCTCCGGCACAATCAGCCCCAGCATTTT
TRBV19	TRBJ1-5	TRBD1	-	CASTATGNFRQPQHF	TGTGCCAGTACCGCGACAGGGAATTTTCGTCAGCCCCAGCATTTT
TRBV6-6	TRBJ2-2	-	-	CASSYGDIVGTGELFF	TGTGCCAGCAGTTACGGAGACATTGTGGGAACCGGGGAGCTGTTTTTT
TRBV9	TRBJ2-1	-	-	CASSVDNEQFF	TGTGCCAGCAGCGTAGACAATGAGCAGTTCTTC
TRBV10-3	TRBJ2-1	TRBD1	-	CAISEPGDRANEQFF	TGTGCCATCAGTGAGCCGGGGGACAGGGCTAATGAGCAGTTCTTC
TRBV11-2	TRBJ1-1	-	-	CASSLRGGENTEAFF	TGTGCCAGCAGCTTACGGGGAGGTGAGAACACTGAAGCTTTCTTT
TRBV10-2	TRBJ2-7	TRBD2	-	CASRTGTSGGYEQYF	TGCGCCAGCAGAACAGGGACTAGCGGGGGGTACGAGCAGTACTTC
TRBV5-1	TRBJ2-2	-	-	CASSPSANTGELFF	TGCGCCAGCAGCCCGTCCGCAAACACCGGGGAGCTGTTTTTT
TRBV4-1	TRBJ2-1	TRBD1	-	CASSQDLLGQGARFLQFF	TGCGCCAGCAGCCAAGATCTTTTAGGACAGGGTGCCCGATTTTTGCAGTTCTTC
TRBV19	TRBJ2-7	TRBD1	-	CASTPGQGFGYSYEQYF	TGTGCCAGCACCCCGGGACAGGGGTTTGGTTATTCCTACGAGCAGTACTTC
TRBV2	TRBJ2-4	TRBD2	-	CASSEYLAGLAGNIQYF	TGTGCCAGCAGTGAATACCTAGCGGGACTAGCGGGAAACATTCAGTACTTC
TRBV19	TRBJ1-5	-	-	CASSPLLAGSGQPQHF	TGTGCCAGTAGCCCCCTCTTGGCGGGGTCCGGGCAGCCCCAGCATTTT
TRBV30	TRBJ1-5	TRBD1	-	CAWAGQDDQPQHF	TGTGCCTGGGCCGGACAGGATGATCAGCCCCAGCATTTT
TRBV15	TRBJ1-5	TRBD1	-	CATSRDTGGWQPQHF	TGTGCCACCAGCAGGGATACAGGGGGCTGGCAGCCCCAGCATTTT